This T cell receptor (beta chain) came from a study of STAT3 mutations in large granular lymphocyte leukemia. The assay was immunoSEQ multiplex PCR, and TCRdb's table has in-frame clones only and misses some. The sample holds 30,000 to 35,000 clones, about 83% seen once. As for this clone: Its target is not known.

The germline V gene has CDR1 SNHLY and CDR2 FYNNEI. V was trimmed by 4 bases and J by 2 bases, leaving 8 bases between them. This CDR3 has 13 amino acids. General observations from the study: At least one immunodominant TCR beta clonotype appeared in every T-cell large granular lymphocyte leukemia patient.

The sequenced sample consisted of peripheral blood mononuclear cells. The sequence came from a woman in her 50s with T-cell large granular lymphocyte leukemia. Some clones in this sample may be carry-over from other donors' samples. The J gene is TRBJ1-2, the V gene TRBV2, with D perhaps TRBD1 (5 bases). CDR3 amino acids: CASSVRGNYGYTF. The DNA of the CDR3 is TGTGCCAGCAGTGTTCGGGGCAACTATGGCTACACCTTC.